What follows is one T cell receptor (beta chain) and its context. This entry comes from a study of OX40 agonist ivuxolimab in advanced cancers. J was trimmed by 2 bases and V by 6 bases; bases with no gene match: 9. The CDR3 contains 16 residues. Germline V gene lookup returns CDR1 MDHEN and CDR2 SYDVKM. Method: immunoSEQ multiplex PCR; TCRdb's copy keeps in-frame clones and lacks some. The sample carries about 110,000 clones, approximately 89% recorded once. The receptor's source is an adult with an advanced solid tumor such as melanoma, head and neck, liver or kidney cancer. The material sequenced was CD4+ or CD8+ T cells sorted from blood, taken in a trial of the OX40 agonist ivuxolimab. J is TRBJ1-3 and V is TRBV28; 8 bases agree with TRBD1. The chain's CDR3 is CASSYPDRGTGNTIYF. The CDR3 nucleotides read TGTGCCAGCAGCTATCCAGACAGGGGAACTGGAAACACCATATATTTT.